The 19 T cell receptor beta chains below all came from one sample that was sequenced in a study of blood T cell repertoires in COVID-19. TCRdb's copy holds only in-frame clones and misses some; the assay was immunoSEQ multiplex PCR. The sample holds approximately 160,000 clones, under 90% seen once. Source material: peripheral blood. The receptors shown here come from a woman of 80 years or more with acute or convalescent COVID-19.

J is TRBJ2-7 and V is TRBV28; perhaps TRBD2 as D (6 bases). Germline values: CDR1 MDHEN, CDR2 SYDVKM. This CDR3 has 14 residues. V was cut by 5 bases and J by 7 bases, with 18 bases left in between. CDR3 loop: CASSPIGGTPEQYF. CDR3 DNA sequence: TGTGCCAGCAGTCCTATAGGAGGGACCCCTGAGCAGTACTTC.

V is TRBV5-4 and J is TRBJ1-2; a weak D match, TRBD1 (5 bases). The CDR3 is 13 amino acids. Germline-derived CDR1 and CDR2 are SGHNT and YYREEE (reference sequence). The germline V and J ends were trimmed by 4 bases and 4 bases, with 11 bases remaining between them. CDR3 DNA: TGTGCCAGCAGCCTCCCGGGACTCTATGGCTACACCTTC. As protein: CASSLPGLYGYTF.

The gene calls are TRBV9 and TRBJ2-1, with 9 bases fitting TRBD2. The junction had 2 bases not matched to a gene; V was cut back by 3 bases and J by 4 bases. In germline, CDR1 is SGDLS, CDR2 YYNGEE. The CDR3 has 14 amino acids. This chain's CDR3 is CASSETSGYNEQFF. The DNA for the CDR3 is TGTGCCAGCAGCGAGACTAGCGGTTACAATGAGCAGTTCTTC. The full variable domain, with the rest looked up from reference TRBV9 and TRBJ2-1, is DSGVTQTPKHLITATGQRVTLRCSPRSGDLSVYWYQQSLDQGLQFLIQYYNGEERAKGNILERFSAQQFPDLHSELNLSSLELGDSALYFCASSETSGYNEQFFGPGTRLTVL.

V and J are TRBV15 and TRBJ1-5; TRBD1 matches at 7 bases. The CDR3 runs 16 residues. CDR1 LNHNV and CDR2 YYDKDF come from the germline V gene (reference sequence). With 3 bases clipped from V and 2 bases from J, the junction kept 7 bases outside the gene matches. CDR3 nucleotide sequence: TGTGCCACCAGCAGTACAGGGGATTCGGGCAATCAGCCCCAGCATTTT. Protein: CATSSTGDSGNQPQHF.

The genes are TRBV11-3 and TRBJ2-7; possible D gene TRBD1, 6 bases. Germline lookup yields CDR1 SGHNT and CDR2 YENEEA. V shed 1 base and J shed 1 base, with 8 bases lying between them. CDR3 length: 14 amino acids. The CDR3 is CASSLVGQSYEQYF. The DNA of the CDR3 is TGTGCCAGCAGCTTAGTCGGACAGTCCTACGAGCAGTACTTC.

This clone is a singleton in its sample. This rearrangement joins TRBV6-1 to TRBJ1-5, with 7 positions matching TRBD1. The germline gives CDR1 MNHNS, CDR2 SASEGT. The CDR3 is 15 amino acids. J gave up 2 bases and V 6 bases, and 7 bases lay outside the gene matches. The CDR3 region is CASRTGTEGNQPQHF. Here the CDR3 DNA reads TGTGCCAGCAGGACCGGGACAGAGGGCAATCAGCCCCAGCATTTT.

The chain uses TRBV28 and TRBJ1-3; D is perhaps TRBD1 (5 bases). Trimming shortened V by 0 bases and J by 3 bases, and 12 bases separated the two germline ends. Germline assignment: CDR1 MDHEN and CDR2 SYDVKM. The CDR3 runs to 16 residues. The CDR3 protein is CASSLWGPRFGNTIYF. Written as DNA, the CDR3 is TGTGCCAGCAGTTTATGGGGGCCTAGGTTTGGAAACACCATATATTTT. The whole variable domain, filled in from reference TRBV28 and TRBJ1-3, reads DVKVTQSSRYLVKRTGEKVFLECVQDMDHENMFWYRQDPGLGLRLIYFSYDVKMKEKGDIPEGYSVSREKKERFSLILESASTNQTSMYLCASSLWGPRFGNTIYFGEGSWLTVV.

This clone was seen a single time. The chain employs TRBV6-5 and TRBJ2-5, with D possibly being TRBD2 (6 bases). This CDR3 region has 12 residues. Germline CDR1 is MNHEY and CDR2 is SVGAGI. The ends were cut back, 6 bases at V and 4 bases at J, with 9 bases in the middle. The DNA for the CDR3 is TGTGCCAGCAGCGCGGAGGGAGAGACCCAGTACTTC. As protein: CASSAEGETQYF.

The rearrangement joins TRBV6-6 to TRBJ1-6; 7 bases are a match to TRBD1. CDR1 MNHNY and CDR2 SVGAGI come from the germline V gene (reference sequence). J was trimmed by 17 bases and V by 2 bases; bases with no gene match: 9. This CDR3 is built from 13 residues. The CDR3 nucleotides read TGTGCCAGCAGTTACCCGGGGGACAGACCATTCCACTTT. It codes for CASSYPGDRPFHF.

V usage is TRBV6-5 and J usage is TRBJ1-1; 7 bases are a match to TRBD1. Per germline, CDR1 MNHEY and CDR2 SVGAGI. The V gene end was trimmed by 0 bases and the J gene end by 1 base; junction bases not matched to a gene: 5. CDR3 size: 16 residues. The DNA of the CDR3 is TGTGCCAGCAGTTACTCGGTCGGGACAGCGAACACTGAAGCTTTCTTT. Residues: CASSYSVGTANTEAFF.

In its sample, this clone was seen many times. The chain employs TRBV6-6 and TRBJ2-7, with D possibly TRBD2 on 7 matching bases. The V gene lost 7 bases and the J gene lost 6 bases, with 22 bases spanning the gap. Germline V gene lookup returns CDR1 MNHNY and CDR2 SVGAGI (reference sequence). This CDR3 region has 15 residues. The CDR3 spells CASKNAGAETSEQYF. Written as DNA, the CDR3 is TGTGCCAGCAAGAATGCGGGGGCGGAGACCTCCGAGCAGTACTTC.

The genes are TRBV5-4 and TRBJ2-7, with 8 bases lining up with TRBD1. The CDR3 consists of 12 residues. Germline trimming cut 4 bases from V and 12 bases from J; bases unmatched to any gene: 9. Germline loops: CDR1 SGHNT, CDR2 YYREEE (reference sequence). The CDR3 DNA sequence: TGTGCCAGCAGCCGCGACAGGGGTAGGCTGTACTTC. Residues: CASSRDRGRLYF.

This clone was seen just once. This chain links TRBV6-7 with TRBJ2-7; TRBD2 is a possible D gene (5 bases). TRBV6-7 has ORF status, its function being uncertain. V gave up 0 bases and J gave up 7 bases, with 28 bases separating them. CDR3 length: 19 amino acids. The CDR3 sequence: CASSYSRDQRADATGEQYF. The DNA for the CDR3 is TGTGCCAGCAGTTACTCGCGTGATCAACGGGCAGATGCAACGGGGGAGCAGTACTTC.

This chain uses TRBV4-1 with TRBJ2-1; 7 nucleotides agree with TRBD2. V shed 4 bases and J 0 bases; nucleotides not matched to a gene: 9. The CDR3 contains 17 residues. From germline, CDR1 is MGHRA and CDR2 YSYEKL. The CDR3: CASSPRLARSSYNEQFF. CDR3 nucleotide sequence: TGCGCCAGCAGCCCACGACTAGCCCGCAGCTCCTACAATGAGCAGTTCTTC.

CDR3 coding DNA: TGTGCCAGTCAGGGGGCCTCGAGGAATTCACCCCTCCACTTT. Its protein product is CASQGASRNSPLHF. V gene TRBV19 combines with J gene TRBJ1-6; 8 bases match TRBD1. Germline CDR1 reads LNHDA; CDR2 reads SQIVND (reference sequence). Losses at the gene ends were 8 bases for V and 7 bases for J; bases not matched to a gene: 7. The CDR3 totals 14 residues.

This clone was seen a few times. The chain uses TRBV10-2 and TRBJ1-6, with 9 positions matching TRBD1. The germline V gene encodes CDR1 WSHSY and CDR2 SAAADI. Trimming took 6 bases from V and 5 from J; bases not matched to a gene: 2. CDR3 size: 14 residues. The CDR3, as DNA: TGCGCCAGCAGGGGACAGGGCAATAATTCACCCCTCCACTTT. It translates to CASRGQGNNSPLHF.

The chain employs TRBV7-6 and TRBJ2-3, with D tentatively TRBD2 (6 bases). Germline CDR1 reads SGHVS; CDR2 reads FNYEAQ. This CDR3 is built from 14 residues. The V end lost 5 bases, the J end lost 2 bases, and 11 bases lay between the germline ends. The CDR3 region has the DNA TGTGCCAGCAGCGGGGGGACCTTCACAGATACGCAGTATTTT. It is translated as CASSGGTFTDTQYF.

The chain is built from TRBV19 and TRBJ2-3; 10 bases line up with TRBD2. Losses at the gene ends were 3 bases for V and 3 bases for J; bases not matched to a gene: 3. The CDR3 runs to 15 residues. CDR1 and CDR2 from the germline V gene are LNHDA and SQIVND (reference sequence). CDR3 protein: CASSMGAGGTDTQYF. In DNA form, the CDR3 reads TGTGCCAGTAGTATGGGAGCGGGAGGGACAGATACGCAGTATTTT.

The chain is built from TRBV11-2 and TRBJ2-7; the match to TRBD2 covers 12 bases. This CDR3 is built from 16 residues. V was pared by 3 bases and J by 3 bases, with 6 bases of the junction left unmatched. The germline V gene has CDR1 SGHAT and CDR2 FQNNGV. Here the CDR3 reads CASSFRGLAGFYEQYF. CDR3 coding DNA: TGTGCCAGCAGCTTTCGGGGACTAGCGGGTTTCTACGAGCAGTACTTC.